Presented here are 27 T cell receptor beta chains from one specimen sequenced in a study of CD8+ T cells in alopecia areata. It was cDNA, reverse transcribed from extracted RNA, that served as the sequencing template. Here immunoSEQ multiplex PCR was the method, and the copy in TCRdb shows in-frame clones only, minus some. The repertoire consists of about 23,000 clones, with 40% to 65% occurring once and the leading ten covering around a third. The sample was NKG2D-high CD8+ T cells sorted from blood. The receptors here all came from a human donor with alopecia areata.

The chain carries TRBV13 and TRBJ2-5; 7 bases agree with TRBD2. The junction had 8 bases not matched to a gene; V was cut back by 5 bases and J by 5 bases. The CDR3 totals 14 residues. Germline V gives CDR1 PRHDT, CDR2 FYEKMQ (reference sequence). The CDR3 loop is CASSPGRGTETQYF. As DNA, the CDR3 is TGTGCCAGCAGCCCCGGGCGGGGGACGGAGACCCAGTACTTC.

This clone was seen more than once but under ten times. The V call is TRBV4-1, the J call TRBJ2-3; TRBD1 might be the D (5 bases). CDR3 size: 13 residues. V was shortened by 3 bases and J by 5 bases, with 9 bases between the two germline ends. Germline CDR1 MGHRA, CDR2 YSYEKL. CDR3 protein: CASSHRQLDTQYF. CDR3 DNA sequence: TGCGCCAGCAGCCACCGACAGCTAGATACGCAGTATTTT.

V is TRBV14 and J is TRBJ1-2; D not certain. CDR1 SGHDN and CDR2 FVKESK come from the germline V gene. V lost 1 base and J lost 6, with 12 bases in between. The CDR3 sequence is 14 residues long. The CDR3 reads CASSQVADWDGYTF. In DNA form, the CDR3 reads TGTGCCAGCAGCCAAGTGGCGGACTGGGATGGCTACACCTTC. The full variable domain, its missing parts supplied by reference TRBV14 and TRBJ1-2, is EAGVTQFPSHSVIEKGQTVTLRCDPISGHDNLYWYRRVMGKEIKFLLHFVKESKQDESGMPNNRFLAERTGGTYSTLKVQPAELEDSGVYFCASSQVADWDGYTFGSGTRLTVV.

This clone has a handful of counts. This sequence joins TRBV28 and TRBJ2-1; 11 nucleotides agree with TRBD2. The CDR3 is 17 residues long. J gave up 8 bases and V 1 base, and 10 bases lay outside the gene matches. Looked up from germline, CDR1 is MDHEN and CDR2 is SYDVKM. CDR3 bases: TGTGCCAGCAGTTTATTTTGGACTAGCGGGCTTGTGGATGAGCAGTTCTTC. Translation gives CASSLFWTSGLVDEQFF.

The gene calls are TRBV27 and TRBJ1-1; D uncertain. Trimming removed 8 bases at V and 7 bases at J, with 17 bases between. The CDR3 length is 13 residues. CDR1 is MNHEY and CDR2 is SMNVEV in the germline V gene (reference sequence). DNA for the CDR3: TGTGCCAGCTCCCAAGGTCCGGGCAGTGAAGCTTTCTTT. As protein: CASSQGPGSEAFF.

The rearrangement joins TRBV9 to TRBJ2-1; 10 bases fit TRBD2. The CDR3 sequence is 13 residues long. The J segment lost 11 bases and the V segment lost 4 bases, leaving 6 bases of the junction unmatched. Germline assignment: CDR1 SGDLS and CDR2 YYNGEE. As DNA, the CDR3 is TGTGCCAGCAGCCTTGGGACTAGCGACCAGCAGTTCTTC. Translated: CASSLGTSDQQFF. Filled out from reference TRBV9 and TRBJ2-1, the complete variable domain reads DSGVTQTPKHLITATGQRVTLRCSPRSGDLSVYWYQQSLDQGLQFLIQYYNGEERAKGNILERFSAQQFPDLHSELNLSSLELGDSALYFCASSLGTSDQQFFGPGTRLTVL.

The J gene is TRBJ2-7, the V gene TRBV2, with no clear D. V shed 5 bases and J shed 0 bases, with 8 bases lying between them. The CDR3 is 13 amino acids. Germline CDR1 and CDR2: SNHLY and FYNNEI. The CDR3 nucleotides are TGTGCCAGCAGTTTTATCAGCTCCTACGAGCAGTACTTC. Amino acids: CASSFISSYEQYF.

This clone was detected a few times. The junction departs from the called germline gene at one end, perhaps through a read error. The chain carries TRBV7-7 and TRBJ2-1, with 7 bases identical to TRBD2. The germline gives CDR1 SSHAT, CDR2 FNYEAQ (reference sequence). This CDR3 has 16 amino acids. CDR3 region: CASSLEAGSSYNEQFF. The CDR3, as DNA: TGTGCTAGCAGCTTAGAAGCGGGGAGCTCCTACAATGAGCAGTTCTTC. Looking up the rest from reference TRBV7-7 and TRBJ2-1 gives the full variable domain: GAGVSQSPRYKVTKRGQDVTLRCDPISSHATLYWYQQALGQGPEFLTYFNYEAQPDKSGLPSDRFSAERPEGSISTLTIQRTEQRDSAMYRCASSLEAGSSYNEQFFGPGTRLTVL.

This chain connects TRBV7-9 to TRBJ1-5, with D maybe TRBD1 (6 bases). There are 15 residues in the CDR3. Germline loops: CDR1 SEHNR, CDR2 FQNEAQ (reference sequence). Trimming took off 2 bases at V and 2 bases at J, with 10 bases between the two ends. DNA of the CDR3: TGTGCCAGCAGCTTAACAGGGTCGGGCAATCAGCCCCAGCATTTT. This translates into CASSLTGSGNQPQHF.

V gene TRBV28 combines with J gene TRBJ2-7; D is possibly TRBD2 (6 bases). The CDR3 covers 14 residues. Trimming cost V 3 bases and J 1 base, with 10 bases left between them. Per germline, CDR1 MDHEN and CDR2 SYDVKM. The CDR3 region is CASSFRGKSYEQYF. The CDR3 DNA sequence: TGTGCCAGCAGTTTTCGGGGGAAGTCCTACGAGCAGTACTTC.

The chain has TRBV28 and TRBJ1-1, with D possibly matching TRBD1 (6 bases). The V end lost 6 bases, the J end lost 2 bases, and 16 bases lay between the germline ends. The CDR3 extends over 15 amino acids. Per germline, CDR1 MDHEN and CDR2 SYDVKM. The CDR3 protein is CASSLAGAINTEAFF. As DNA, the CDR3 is TGTGCCAGCAGCCTGGCGGGGGCTATAAACACTGAAGCTTTCTTT.

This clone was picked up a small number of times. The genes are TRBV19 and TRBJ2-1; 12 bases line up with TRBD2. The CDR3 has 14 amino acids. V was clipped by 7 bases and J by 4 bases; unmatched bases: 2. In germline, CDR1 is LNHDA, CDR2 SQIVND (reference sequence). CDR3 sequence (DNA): TGTGCCAGTAAAACTAGCGGGAGGTACAATGAGCAGTTCTTC. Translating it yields CASKTSGRYNEQFF.

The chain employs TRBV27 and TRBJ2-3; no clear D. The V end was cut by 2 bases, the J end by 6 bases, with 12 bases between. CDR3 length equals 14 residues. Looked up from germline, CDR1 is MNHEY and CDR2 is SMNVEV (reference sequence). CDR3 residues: CASSLEARADTQYF. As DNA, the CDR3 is TGTGCCAGCAGTTTAGAAGCCCGGGCGGATACGCAGTATTTT.

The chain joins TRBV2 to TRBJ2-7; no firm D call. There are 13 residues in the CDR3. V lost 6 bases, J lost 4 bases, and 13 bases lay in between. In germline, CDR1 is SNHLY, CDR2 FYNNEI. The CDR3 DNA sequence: TGTGCCAGCAGCTACCATAAGGTATACGAGCAGTACTTC. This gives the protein CASSYHKVYEQYF.

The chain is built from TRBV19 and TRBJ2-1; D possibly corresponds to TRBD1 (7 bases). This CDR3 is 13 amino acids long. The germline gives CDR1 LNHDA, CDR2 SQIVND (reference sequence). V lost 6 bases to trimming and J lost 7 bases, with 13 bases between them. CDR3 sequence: CASSHRGGNEQFF. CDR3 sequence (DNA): TGTGCCAGTAGCCACAGGGGAGGTAATGAGCAGTTCTTC.

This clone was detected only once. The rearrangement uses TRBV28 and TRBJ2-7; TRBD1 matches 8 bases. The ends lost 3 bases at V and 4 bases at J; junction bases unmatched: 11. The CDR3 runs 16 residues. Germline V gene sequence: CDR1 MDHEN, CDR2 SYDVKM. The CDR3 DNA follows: TGTGCCAGCAGTTTTGGTCCCAGGGGGCTTGGTTACGAGCAGTACTTC. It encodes CASSFGPRGLGYEQYF.

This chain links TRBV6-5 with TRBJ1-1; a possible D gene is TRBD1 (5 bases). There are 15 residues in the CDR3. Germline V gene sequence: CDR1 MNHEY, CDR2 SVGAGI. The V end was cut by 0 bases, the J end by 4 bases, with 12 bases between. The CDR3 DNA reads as TGTGCCAGCAGTTACTCGACCGGGGCGGTCACTGAAGCTTTCTTT. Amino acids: CASSYSTGAVTEAFF.

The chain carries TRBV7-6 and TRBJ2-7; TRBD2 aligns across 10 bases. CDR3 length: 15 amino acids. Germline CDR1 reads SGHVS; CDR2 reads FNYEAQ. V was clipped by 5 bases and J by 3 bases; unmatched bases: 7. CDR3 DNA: TGTGCCAGCAGCCAAGGACTAGCGGACAACTACGAGCAGTACTTC. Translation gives CASSQGLADNYEQYF.

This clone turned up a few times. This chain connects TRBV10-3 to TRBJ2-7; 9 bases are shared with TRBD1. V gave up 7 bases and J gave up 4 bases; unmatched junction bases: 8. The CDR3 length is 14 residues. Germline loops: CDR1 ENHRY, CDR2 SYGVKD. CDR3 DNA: TGTGCCATCACCGACGACAGGGGGGGATACGAGCAGTACTTC. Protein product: CAITDDRGGYEQYF.

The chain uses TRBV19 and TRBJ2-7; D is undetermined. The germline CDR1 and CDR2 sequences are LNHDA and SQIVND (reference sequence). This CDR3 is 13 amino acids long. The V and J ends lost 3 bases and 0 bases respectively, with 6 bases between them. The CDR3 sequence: CASSMAPSYEQYF. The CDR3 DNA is TGTGCCAGTAGTATGGCCCCCTCCTACGAGCAGTACTTC. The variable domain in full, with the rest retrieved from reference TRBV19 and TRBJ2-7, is DGGITQSPKYLFRKEGQNVTLSCEQNLNHDAMYWYRQDPGQGLRLIYYSQIVNDFQKGDIAEGYSVSREKKESFPLTVTSAQKNPTAFYLCASSMAPSYEQYFGPGTRLTVT.

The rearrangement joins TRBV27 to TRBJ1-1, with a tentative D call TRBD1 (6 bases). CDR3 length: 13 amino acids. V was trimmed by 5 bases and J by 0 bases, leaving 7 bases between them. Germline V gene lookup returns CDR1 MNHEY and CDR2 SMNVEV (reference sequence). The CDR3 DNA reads TGTGCCAGCAGTCCAGGGGTGAACACTGAAGCTTTCTTT. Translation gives CASSPGVNTEAFF.

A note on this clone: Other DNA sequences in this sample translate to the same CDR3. Here the CDR3 reads CASSGEDRDIDLDQPQHF. In DNA form, the CDR3 reads TGTGCCAGCAGTGGCGAGGACCGGGACATTGACCTCGATCAGCCCCAGCATTTT. The V call is TRBV2, the J call TRBJ1-5; tentatively, D is TRBD1 (6 bases). This CDR3 contains 18 residues. V was pared by 4 bases and J by 5 bases, with 24 bases between. The germline V gene has CDR1 SNHLY and CDR2 FYNNEI.

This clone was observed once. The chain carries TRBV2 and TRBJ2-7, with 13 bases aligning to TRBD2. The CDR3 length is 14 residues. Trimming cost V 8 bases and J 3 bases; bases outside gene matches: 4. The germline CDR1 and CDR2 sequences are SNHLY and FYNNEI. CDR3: CASGTSGTLYEQYF. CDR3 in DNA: TGTGCCAGCGGGACTAGCGGGACGCTCTACGAGCAGTACTTC.

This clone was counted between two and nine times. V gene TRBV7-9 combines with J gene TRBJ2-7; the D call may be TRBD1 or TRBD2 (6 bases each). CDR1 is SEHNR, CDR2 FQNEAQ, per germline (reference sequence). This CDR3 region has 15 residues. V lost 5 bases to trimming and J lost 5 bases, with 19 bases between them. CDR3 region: CASSPLRGRLDEQYF. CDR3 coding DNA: TGTGCCAGCAGCCCTCTTCGGGGGCGTCTAGACGAGCAGTACTTC.

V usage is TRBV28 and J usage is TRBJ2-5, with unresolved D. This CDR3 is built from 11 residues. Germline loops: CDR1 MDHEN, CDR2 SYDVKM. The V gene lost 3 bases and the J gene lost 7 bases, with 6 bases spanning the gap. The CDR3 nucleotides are TGTGCCAGCAGTTTTGCAGCGACCCAGTACTTC. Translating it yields CASSFAATQYF.

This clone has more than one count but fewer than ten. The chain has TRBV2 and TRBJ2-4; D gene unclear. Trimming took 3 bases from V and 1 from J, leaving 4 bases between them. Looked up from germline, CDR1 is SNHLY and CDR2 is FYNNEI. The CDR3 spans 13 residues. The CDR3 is CASSEDAKNIQYF. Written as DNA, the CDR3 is TGTGCCAGCAGTGAGGACGCCAAAAACATTCAGTACTTC.

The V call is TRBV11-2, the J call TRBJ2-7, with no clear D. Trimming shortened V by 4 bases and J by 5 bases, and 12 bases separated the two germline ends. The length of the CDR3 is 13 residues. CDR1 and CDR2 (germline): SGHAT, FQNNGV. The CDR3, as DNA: TGTGCCAGCAGCTCTGGACCCCGGAACGAGCAGTACTTC. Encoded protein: CASSSGPRNEQYF.